Listed here are 13 T cell receptor beta chains from one sample, sequenced in a study of regulatory T cells in long-lasting Graves disease. Stated time point: newly diagnosed GD, antithyroid drugs for less than 3 months. Scientists built the TCR library using RNA that was extracted from PBMCs. Libraries of TCR beta came from iRepertoire HTBI primers plus Arm-PCR of CDR3 regions. One entry per CDR3 protein results from TCRdb running MiXCR on the multiplex PCR reads. The top ten hold roughly a tenth of the sample, which has about 450,000 distinct CDR3 sequences, roughly 15% seen once. The sample was also reused in another study, on T cells in Graves' hyperthyroidism and ophthalmopathy.

Sequences were derived from peripheral blood mononuclear cells (PBMCs), sampled at new diagnosis, from a patient treated with antithyroid drugs. All receptors come from a woman under 40 with Graves disease.

This clonotype appeared many times. The V gene is TRBV28, the J gene TRBJ2-2, with TRBD1 as a possible D gene (5 bases). The germline V and J ends were trimmed by 6 bases and 0 bases, with 14 bases remaining between them. This CDR3 is 16 amino acids long. Germline CDR1 is MDHEN and CDR2 is SYDVKM. CDR3 region: CASRIFGAANTGELFF. The CDR3 DNA reads as TGTGCCAGCAGAATTTTTGGGGCGGCGAACACCGGGGAGCTGTTTTTT.

The rearrangement uses TRBV3-1 and TRBJ2-4; 8 bases are a match to TRBD2. From germline, CDR1 is LGHDT and CDR2 YNNKEL (reference sequence). The V and J ends lost 1 base and 13 bases, in that order; junction bases with no gene match: 18. The CDR3 has 17 amino acids. The CDR3 loop is CASSQAAGERSYNEQYF. In DNA form, the CDR3 reads TGTGCCAGCAGCCAAGCAGCGGGAGAGCGCTCCTACAATGAGCAGTACTTC.

This clonotype was observed at least ten times. The V call is TRBV19, the J call TRBJ2-2; possibly TRBD2 for D (5 bases). In germline, CDR1 is LNHDA, CDR2 SQIVND (reference sequence). V gave up 9 bases and J gave up 7 bases, with 15 bases separating them. CDR3 length equals 13 residues. The CDR3 DNA reads as TGTGCCAGCCGTAGGCTAGCAGGCGGGGAGCTGTTTTTT. This translates into CASRRLAGGELFF.

Remarks on this clonotype: A read error may be the cause here, since a much bigger clone is one base away. This CDR3 is missing its conserved last phenylalanine or tryptophan, likely due to a read error. The V and J genes are TRBV28 and TRBJ2-1, with TRBD2 identical over 11 bases. J was trimmed by 8 bases and V by 6 bases; bases with no gene match: 12. The CDR3 spans 16 residues. Germline-derived CDR1 and CDR2 are MDHEN and SYDVKM. As DNA, the CDR3 is TGTGCCAGCAGCCCAACTAGCGGGAGAAGGTCGGATGAGCAGTTCTCC. Translated, it gives CASSPTSGRRSDEQFS.

In this sample, this clonotype turned up many times. This rearrangement joins TRBV7-8 to TRBJ1-5; D is possibly TRBD1 (6 bases). The CDR3 runs to 16 residues. From germline, CDR1 is SGHVS and CDR2 FQNEAQ. Trimming took 5 bases from V and 0 from J, leaving 14 bases between them. This CDR3 reads CASSQPTGTSNQPQHF. The CDR3 DNA reads as TGTGCCAGCAGCCAGCCGACAGGTACTAGCAATCAGCCCCAGCATTTT.

This clonotype showed up many times. This rearrangement joins TRBV7-2 to TRBJ2-1; D is unresolved. Germline V CDR1 and CDR2: SGHTA, FQGNSA. Trimming removed 0 bases at V and 2 bases at J, with 8 bases between. CDR3 size: 15 residues. The DNA for the CDR3 is TGTGCCAGCAGCTTAGCACCAACCACCTACAATGAGCAGTTCTTC. It specifies CASSLAPTTYNEQFF.

The sample holds a few counts of this clonotype. The V and J genes are TRBV28 and TRBJ1-3; no clear D gene. V lost 2 bases to trimming and J lost 4 bases, with 9 bases between them. Germline V gives CDR1 MDHEN, CDR2 SYDVKM. CDR3 size: 14 residues. CDR3 sequence (DNA): TGTGCCAGCAGTTTACTCCTTGGGGGAAACACCATATATTTT. It yields the protein CASSLLLGGNTIYF. Together with reference TRBV28 and TRBJ1-3, the CDR3 gives the full variable domain: DVKVTQSSRYLVKRTGEKVFLECVQDMDHENMFWYRQDPGLGLRLIYFSYDVKMKEKGDIPEGYSVSREKKERFSLILESASTNQTSMYLCASSLLLGGNTIYFGEGSWLTVV.

In its sample, this clonotype was seen many times. The V call is TRBV5-4, the J call TRBJ1-1; unclear D gene. The CDR3 runs to 13 residues. With 5 bases removed from V and 5 bases from J, the gap between germline ends came to 13 bases. Germline CDR1 is SGHNT and CDR2 is YYREEE (reference sequence). CDR3 bases: TGTGCCAGCAGATCGGGGATTCAGACTGAAGCTTTCTTT. Protein sequence: CASRSGIQTEAFF.

This clonotype showed up many times. The rearrangement joins TRBV6-1 to TRBJ2-1; 11 bases line up with TRBD2. Per germline, CDR1 MNHNS and CDR2 SASEGT. Trimming at V came to 5 bases and at J to 3 bases, leaving 15 bases not matched to a gene. The CDR3 sequence is 19 residues long. Here the CDR3 reads CASSPGGGSGRGFYNEQFF. DNA for the CDR3: TGTGCCAGCAGTCCCGGTGGAGGTAGCGGGAGGGGTTTCTACAATGAGCAGTTCTTC.

This clonotype was seen a few times. This chain links TRBV24-1 with TRBJ1-2; D not certain. The germline CDR1 and CDR2 sequences are KGHDR and SFDVKD. The CDR3 has 13 amino acids. The germline V and J ends were trimmed by 4 bases and 6 bases, with 11 bases remaining between them. In DNA, the CDR3 is TGTGCCACCAGTGAGGCAGGTCTGAATGGCTACACCTTC. The encoded protein is CATSEAGLNGYTF.

In regard to this clonotype: A far bigger clonotype differs at one base, so this is likely a read error. The chain couples TRBV6-5 to TRBJ2-1, with 12 bases fitting TRBD2. Per the germline V gene, CDR1 is MNHEY and CDR2 is SVGAGI. The CDR3 runs 15 residues. CDR3 DNA sequence: TGTGTCAGCAGTTCGGGACTAGCGGGCTACAATGAGCAGTTCTTC. Its translation: CVSSSGLAGYNEQFF.

This clonotype was seen once. The chain carries TRBV4-1 and TRBJ2-7, with D tentatively TRBD2 (5 bases). CDR3 size: 14 residues. Deletions cut 3 bases from V and 4 bases from J, with 13 bases between. Germline lookup yields CDR1 MGHRA and CDR2 YSYEKL. The CDR3 region has the DNA TGCGCCAGCAGCCAGGAAGCACTAGTTTACGAGCAGTACTTC. It is translated as CASSQEALVYEQYF.

The rearrangement links TRBV7-2 to TRBJ1-2; 10 bases fit TRBD1. This CDR3 comprises 17 residues. In germline, CDR1 is SGHTA, CDR2 FQGNSA. The J segment lost 4 bases and the V segment lost 5 bases, leaving 13 bases of the junction unmatched. The CDR3 coding sequence is TGTGCCAGCAGCCCCAGTGGGGTGGGGACAGGGGTCTATGGCTACACCTTC. Its translation is CASSPSGVGTGVYGYTF. Supplemented by reference TRBV7-2 and TRBJ1-2, the full variable domain reads GAGVSQSPSNKVTEKGKDVELRCDPISGHTALYWYRQSLGQGLEFLIYFQGNSAPDKSGLPSDRFSAERTGGSVSTLTIQRTQQEDSAVYLCASSPSGVGTGVYGYTFGSGTRLTVV.